This TCR beta chain was retrieved from a study of blood T cell repertoires in COVID-19. Study details: PBMCs, B-cell-depleted T cells, or T cells were the source of the cDNA or gDNA that made up the material.

Assay used: immunoSEQ multiplex PCR; TCRdb lists only in-frame clones, some missing. This sample has about 210,000 clones, with about 84% found just once. Individuals drawn from under 30 US areas were about 18 to 90 years old. The sequence was collected from a man aged 25 to 40 with acute COVID-19. The sample was PBMCs or T cells enriched from blood (not recorded which).

Here the CDR3 DNA reads TGTGCCAGCAACCCCCCGGAGAACCTCGAGACCCAGTACTTC. Encoded protein: CASNPPENLETQYF. The chain employs TRBV7-9 and TRBJ2-5; no firm D call. Deletions cut 7 bases from V and 5 bases from J, with 17 bases between. This CDR3 has 14 amino acids. The germline CDR1 and CDR2 sequences are SEHNR and FQNEAQ (reference sequence).